This T cell receptor beta chain was documented in a study of blood T cell repertoires in COVID-19. Study context: Acute-phase and convalescent COVID-19 samples originated in the United States, Italy and Spain. PBMCs, B-cell-depleted T cells, or T cells provided the cDNA or gDNA that made up the material.

Per germline, CDR1 SQVTM and CDR2 ANQGSEA. V was shortened by 3 bases and J by 4 bases, with 18 bases between the two germline ends. The length of the CDR3 is 15 residues. Original processing methods: Reference gene primer amplification gave estimated nucleated cell counts. The repertoire was sequenced with immunoSEQ multiplex PCR; TCRdb's copy has only in-frame clones and lacks some. That table is the source of V, J and clone size, and D and trimming were worked out from the DNA. The sample has about 120,000 clones; approximately 87% are singletons. The chain has TRBV29-1 and TRBJ1-2; D call uncertain. This clonotype was obtained from a young man with acute or convalescent COVID-19. The sequenced material came from peripheral blood. The CDR3 bases are TGCAGCGTTGACTACATTGGGGATACTAGCTATGGCTACACCTTC. Translated, it gives CSVDYIGDTSYGYTF.